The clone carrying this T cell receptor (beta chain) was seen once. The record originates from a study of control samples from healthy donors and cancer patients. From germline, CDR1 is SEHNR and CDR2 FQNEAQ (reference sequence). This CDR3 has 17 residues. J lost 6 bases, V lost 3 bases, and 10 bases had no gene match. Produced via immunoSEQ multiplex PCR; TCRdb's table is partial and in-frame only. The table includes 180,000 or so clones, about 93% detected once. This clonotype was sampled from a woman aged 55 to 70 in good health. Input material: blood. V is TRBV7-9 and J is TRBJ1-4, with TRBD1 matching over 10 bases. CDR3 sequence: CASSFRYSDRGDEKLFF. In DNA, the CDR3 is TGTGCCAGCAGCTTCCGTTACTCGGACAGGGGGGATGAAAAACTGTTTTTT. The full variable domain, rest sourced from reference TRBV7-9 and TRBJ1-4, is DTGVSQNPRHKITKRGQNVTFRCDPISEHNRLYWYRQTLGQGPEFLTYFQNEAQLEKSRLLSDRFSAERPKGSFSTLEIQRTEQGDSAMYLCASSFRYSDRGDEKLFFGSGTQLSVL.